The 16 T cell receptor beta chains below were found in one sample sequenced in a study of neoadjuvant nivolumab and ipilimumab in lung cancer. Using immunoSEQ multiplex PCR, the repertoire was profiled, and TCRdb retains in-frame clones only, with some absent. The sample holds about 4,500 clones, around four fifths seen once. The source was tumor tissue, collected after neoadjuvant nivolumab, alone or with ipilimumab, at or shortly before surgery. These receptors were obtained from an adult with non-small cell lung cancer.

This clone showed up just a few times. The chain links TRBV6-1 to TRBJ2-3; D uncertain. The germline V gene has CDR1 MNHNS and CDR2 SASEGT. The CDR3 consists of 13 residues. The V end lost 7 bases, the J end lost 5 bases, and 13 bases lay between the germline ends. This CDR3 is CASTPLSGDTQYF. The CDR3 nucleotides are TGTGCCAGCACTCCCCTTTCGGGAGATACGCAGTATTTT.

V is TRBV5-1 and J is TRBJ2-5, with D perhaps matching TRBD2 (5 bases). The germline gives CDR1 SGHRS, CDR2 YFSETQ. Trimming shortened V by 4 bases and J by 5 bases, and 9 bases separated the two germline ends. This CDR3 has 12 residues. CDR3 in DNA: TGCGCCAGCAGCCCGGGATATGAGACCCAGTACTTC. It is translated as CASSPGYETQYF.

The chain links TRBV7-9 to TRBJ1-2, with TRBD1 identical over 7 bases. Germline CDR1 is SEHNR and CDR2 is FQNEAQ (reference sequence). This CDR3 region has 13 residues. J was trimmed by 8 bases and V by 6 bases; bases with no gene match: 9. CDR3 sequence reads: CASRPTGAGGYTF. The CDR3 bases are TGTGCCAGCAGACCCACAGGGGCCGGGGGCTACACCTTC.

CDR3 loop: CASSSKVGGLYEQYV. The DNA for the CDR3 is TGTGCCAGCAGCTCGAAAGTCGGGGGCCTCTACGAGCAGTACGTC. The rearrangement links TRBV6-5 to TRBJ2-7; D is tentatively TRBD1 or TRBD2 (6 bases each). Trimming pared 6 bases from V and 3 bases from J, leaving 18 bases between. Germline V CDR1 and CDR2: MNHEY, SVGAGI. This CDR3 spans 15 amino acids.

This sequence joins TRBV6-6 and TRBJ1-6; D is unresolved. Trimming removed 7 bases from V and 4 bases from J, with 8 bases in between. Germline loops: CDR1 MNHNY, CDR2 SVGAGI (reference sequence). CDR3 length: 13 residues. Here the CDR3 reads CASNREYNSPLHF. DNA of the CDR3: TGTGCCAGCAACCGGGAGTATAATTCACCCCTCCACTTT.

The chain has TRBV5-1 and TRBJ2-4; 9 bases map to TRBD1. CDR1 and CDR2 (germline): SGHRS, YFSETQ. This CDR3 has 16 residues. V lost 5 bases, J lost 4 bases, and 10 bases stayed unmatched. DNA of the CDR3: TGCGCCAGCAGTCAGCCGGGACAGGGTGGGAAAAACATTCAGTACTTC. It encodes CASSQPGQGGKNIQYF.

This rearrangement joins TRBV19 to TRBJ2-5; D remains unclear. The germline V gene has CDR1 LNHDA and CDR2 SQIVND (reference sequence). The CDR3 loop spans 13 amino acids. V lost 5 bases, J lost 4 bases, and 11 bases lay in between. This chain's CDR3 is CASSAQVLETQYF. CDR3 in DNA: TGTGCCAGTAGTGCGCAGGTTCTAGAGACCCAGTACTTC.

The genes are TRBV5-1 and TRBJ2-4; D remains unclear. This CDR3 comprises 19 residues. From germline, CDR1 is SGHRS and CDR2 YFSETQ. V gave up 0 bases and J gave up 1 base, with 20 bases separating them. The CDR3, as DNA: TGCGCCAGCAGCTTGGACCACCCGGCCGGGCTGCGGGCCAAAAACATTCAGTACTTC. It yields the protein CASSLDHPAGLRAKNIQYF.

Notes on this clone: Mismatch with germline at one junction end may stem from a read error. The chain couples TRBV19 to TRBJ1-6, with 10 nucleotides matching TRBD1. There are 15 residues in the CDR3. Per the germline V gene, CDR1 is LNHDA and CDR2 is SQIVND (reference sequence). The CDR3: CASSIGDRGNSPLHF. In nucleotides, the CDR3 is TGTGCCAGTAGCATAGGGGACAGGGGAAATTCACCCCTCCACTTT.

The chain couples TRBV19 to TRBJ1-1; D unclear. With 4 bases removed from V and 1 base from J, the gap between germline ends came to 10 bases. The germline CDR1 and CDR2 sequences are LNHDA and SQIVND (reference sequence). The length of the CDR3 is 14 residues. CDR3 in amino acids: CASSTWSGNTEAFF. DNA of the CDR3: TGTGCCAGTAGTACCTGGTCGGGGAACACTGAAGCTTTCTTT.

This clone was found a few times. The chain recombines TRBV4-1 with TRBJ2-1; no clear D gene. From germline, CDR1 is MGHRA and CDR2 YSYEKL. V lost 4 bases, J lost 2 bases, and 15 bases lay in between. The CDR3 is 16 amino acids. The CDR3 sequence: CASSLLGVGTYNEQFF. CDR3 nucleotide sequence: TGCGCCAGCAGCCTCCTAGGTGTGGGGACCTACAATGAGCAGTTCTTC.

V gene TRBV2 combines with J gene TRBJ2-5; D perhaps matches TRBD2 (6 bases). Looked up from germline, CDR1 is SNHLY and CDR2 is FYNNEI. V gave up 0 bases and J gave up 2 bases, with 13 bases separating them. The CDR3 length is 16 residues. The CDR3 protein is CASSEAYRGRQETQYF. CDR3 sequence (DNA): TGTGCCAGCAGTGAAGCGTATCGGGGGAGACAAGAGACCCAGTACTTC. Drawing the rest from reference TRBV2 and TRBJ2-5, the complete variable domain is EPEVTQTPSHQVTQMGQEVILRCVPISNHLYFYWYRQILGQKVEFLVSFYNNEISEKSEIFDDQFSVERPDGSNFTLKIRSTKLEDSAMYFCASSEAYRGRQETQYFGPGTRLLVL.

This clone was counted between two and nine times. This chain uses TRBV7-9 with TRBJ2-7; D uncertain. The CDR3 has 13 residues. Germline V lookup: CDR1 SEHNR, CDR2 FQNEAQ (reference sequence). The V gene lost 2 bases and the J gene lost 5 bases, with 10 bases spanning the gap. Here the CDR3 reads CASSLPHVDEQYF. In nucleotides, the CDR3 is TGTGCCAGCAGCTTACCCCATGTGGACGAGCAGTACTTC.

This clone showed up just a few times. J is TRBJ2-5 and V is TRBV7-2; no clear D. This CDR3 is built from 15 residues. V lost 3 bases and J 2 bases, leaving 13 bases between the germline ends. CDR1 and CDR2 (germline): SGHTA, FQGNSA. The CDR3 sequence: CASSFGSTIQETQYF. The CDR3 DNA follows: TGTGCCAGCAGCTTTGGGTCGACCATACAAGAGACCCAGTACTTC.

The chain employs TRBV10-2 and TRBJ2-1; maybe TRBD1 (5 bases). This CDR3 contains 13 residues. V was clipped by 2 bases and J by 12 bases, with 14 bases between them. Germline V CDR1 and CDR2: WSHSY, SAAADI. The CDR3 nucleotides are TGCGCCAGCAGTGAGCCCTCTCGCAGGGCGCAGTTCTTC. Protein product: CASSEPSRRAQFF.

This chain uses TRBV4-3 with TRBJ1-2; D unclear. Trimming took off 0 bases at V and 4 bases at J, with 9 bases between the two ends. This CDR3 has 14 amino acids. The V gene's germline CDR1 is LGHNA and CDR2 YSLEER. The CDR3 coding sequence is TGCGCCAGCAGCCAAGAGTCACAGTTCTATGGCTACACCTTC. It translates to CASSQESQFYGYTF.